The rows below give T cell receptor beta chains drawn from one sample of a study of radiotherapy plus CTLA-4 blockade in lung cancer. The table came from immunoSEQ multiplex PCR; TCRdb's copy has only in-frame clones and leaves some out. This sample carries roughly 48,000 clones, around four fifths of them seen once, and the ten largest clones take 3.3%. Here the sequenced sample was peripheral blood, taken from a patient treated with radiotherapy plus ipilimumab. These receptor sequences come from a human donor with non-small cell lung cancer who had stable disease on radiotherapy plus ipilimumab. The CDR3 runs from the conserved cysteine through the conserved F or W. The D gene is left open where the match is weak. Only part of the rows carry a size: once, few, many, or a class if the clone is expanded.

cdr3_length: 15; clone_size: .; d_call: .; v_call: TRBV19; j_call: TRBJ1-2; cdr3_aa: CASSPRTESNYGYTF; cdr3_nt: TGTGCCAGTAGTCCGCGGACAGAGAGTAACTATGGCTACACCTTC
cdr3_length: 13; clone_size: few; d_call: .; v_call: TRBV28; j_call: TRBJ2-7; cdr3_aa: CASSTTPSYEQYF; cdr3_nt: TGTGCCAGCAGCACGACACCCTCCTACGAGCAGTACTTC
cdr3_length: 17; clone_size: .; d_call: TRBD2; v_call: TRBV9; j_call: TRBJ2-1; cdr3_aa: CASSVAQAGGSLNEQFF; cdr3_nt: TGTGCCAGCAGCGTAGCTCAAGCGGGGGGATCTCTAAATGAGCAGTTCTTC
cdr3_length: 18; clone_size: .; d_call: .; v_call: TRBV11-2; j_call: TRBJ1-4; cdr3_aa: CASSLRGGVTATNEKLFF; cdr3_nt: TGTGCCAGCAGCTTAAGGGGGGGGGTGACTGCAACTAATGAAAAACTGTTTTTT
cdr3_length: 12; clone_size: few; d_call: TRBD1; v_call: TRBV7-2; j_call: TRBJ1-2; cdr3_aa: CASSFGRGGYTF; cdr3_nt: TGTGCCAGCAGCTTCGGCAGGGGGGGCTACACCTTC
cdr3_length: 14; clone_size: .; d_call: TRBD1; v_call: TRBV28; j_call: TRBJ2-5; cdr3_aa: CASSSGQAQETQYF; cdr3_nt: TGTGCCAGCAGTTCGGGACAGGCTCAAGAGACCCAGTACTTC
cdr3_length: 13; clone_size: .; d_call: .; v_call: TRBV6-1; j_call: TRBJ1-1; cdr3_aa: CASSATGGTEAFF; cdr3_nt: TGTGCCAGCAGTGCGACGGGGGGGACTGAAGCTTTCTTT
cdr3_length: 15; clone_size: .; d_call: TRBD2; v_call: TRBV7-3; j_call: TRBJ2-5; cdr3_aa: CASSLTSGREETQYF; cdr3_nt: TGTGCCAGCAGCCTGACTAGCGGGAGGGAAGAGACCCAGTACTTC
cdr3_length: 14; clone_size: .; d_call: .; v_call: TRBV5-4; j_call: TRBJ1-1; cdr3_aa: CASSLGTLNTEAFF; cdr3_nt: TGTGCCAGCAGCTTGGGCACTTTGAACACTGAAGCTTTCTTT
cdr3_length: 14; clone_size: .; d_call: TRBD2; v_call: TRBV28; j_call: TRBJ2-3; cdr3_aa: CATTSGIGPDTQYF; cdr3_nt: TGTGCCACCACTAGCGGGATAGGGCCAGATACGCAGTATTTT
cdr3_length: 15; clone_size: .; d_call: TRBD1; v_call: TRBV5-5; j_call: TRBJ1-5; cdr3_aa: CASSLDDRGPWPQHF; cdr3_nt: TGTGCCAGCAGCTTGGATGACAGGGGCCCATGGCCCCAGCATTTT
cdr3_length: 16; clone_size: few; d_call: TRBD2; v_call: TRBV19; j_call: TRBJ2-7; cdr3_aa: CASSRTSGALTIEQYF; cdr3_nt: TGTGCCAGTAGTCGGACTAGCGGGGCCCTGACTATCGAGCAGTACTTC
cdr3_length: 14; clone_size: once; d_call: TRBD2; v_call: TRBV28; j_call: TRBJ2-2; cdr3_aa: CASLAGEYTGELFF; cdr3_nt: TGTGCCAGTTTAGCGGGAGAGTACACCGGGGAGCTGTTTTTT
cdr3_length: 14; clone_size: .; d_call: TRBD2; v_call: TRBV5-6; j_call: TRBJ2-2; cdr3_aa: CASSWGLATGELFF; cdr3_nt: TGTGCCAGCAGCTGGGGACTAGCGACCGGGGAGCTGTTTTTT
cdr3_length: 16; clone_size: .; d_call: .; v_call: TRBV4-3; j_call: TRBJ2-5; cdr3_aa: CASSQDLIGGQETQYF; cdr3_nt: TGCGCCAGCAGCCAAGATCTAATAGGGGGCCAAGAGACCCAGTACTTC
cdr3_length: 15; clone_size: .; d_call: .; v_call: TRBV11-2; j_call: TRBJ1-6; cdr3_aa: CASSLVGTVNSPLHF; cdr3_nt: TGTGCCAGCAGCTTAGTTGGTACAGTTAATTCACCCCTCCACTTT
cdr3_length: 15; clone_size: once; d_call: .; v_call: TRBV7-2; j_call: TRBJ1-1; cdr3_aa: CASSLSPRVNTEAFF; cdr3_nt: TGTGCCAGCAGCTTAAGCCCCAGGGTGAACACTGAAGCTTTCTTT